The 9 T cell receptor beta chains reported below all come from one sample, sequenced in a study of T-cell reconstitution after alpha-beta-depleted transplantation in children. It was with unique molecular identifiers that the TCRbeta library was prepared. TCRdb recomputed calls from the PCR reads with MiXCR, one row per CDR3 protein. The repertoire holds approximately 240,000 distinct CDR3 sequences, with 11% as singletons. The sequenced sample was PBMCs, obtained before TCRalphabeta/CD19-depleted stem cell transplant. These receptors all stem from a child under two years old with acute myeloid leukemia, due to receive a stem cell transplant.

J is TRBJ2-2 and V is TRBV10-1; possible D gene TRBD2, 5 bases. The germline V gene has CDR1 WNHNN and CDR2 SYGVQD (reference sequence). CDR3 length equals 14 residues. V was pared by 7 bases and J by 0 bases, with 9 bases between. Here the CDR3 reads CASTSGTNTGELFF. The CDR3, as DNA: TGCGCCAGCACCTCGGGAACGAACACCGGGGAGCTGTTTTTT.

This clonotype was found many times. CDR3 DNA: TGCAGTGGCGGGGGGTCTAGCACAGATACGCAGTATTTT. Its protein product is CSGGGSSTDTQYF. V usage is TRBV20-1 and J usage is TRBJ2-3, with 8 bases lining up with TRBD2. V lost 7 bases and J lost 0; bases outside the gene matches: 3. The CDR3 runs to 13 residues. Germline loops: CDR1 DFQATT, CDR2 SNEGSKA (reference sequence).

About this clonotype: This may come from a read error, since a much larger clone is one base off. The chain links TRBV28 to TRBJ1-2, with 8 bases lining up with TRBD1. The CDR3 runs 14 residues. Looked up from germline, CDR1 is MDHEN and CDR2 is SYDVKM. As DNA, the CDR3 is TGTGTCAGCAGTTTCGCTCAGGGGGCCTATGGCTACACCTTC. This translates into CVSSFAQGAYGYTF.

This clonotype showed up many times. The gene calls are TRBV7-2 and TRBJ2-7; D is uncertain. CDR1 SGHTA and CDR2 FQGNSA come from the germline V gene. V was trimmed by 1 base and J by 2 bases, leaving 3 bases between them. This CDR3 is built from 12 residues. CDR3 region: CASSLETYEQYF. As DNA, the CDR3 is TGTGCCAGCAGCTTAGAGACCTACGAGCAGTACTTC. Using reference TRBV7-2 and TRBJ2-7 for the parts outside the CDR3, the full variable domain is GAGVSQSPSNKVTEKGKDVELRCDPISGHTALYWYRQSLGQGLEFLIYFQGNSAPDKSGLPSDRFSAERTGGSVSTLTIQRTQQEDSAVYLCASSLETYEQYFGPGTRLTVT.

This clonotype was counted ten times or more. The rearrangement joins TRBV19 to TRBJ1-5, with 7 bases aligning to TRBD1. This CDR3 has 13 amino acids. V was pared by 9 bases and J by 5 bases, with 7 bases of the junction left unmatched. CDR1 and CDR2 from the germline V gene are LNHDA and SQIVND (reference sequence). The CDR3 bases are TGTGCCAGCTCGGACAGGCCTTATCAGCCCCAGCATTTT. Protein product: CASSDRPYQPQHF.

This clonotype has a count of ten or more. The chain carries TRBV19 and TRBJ2-1; weak D call: TRBD2 (6 bases). V lost 6 bases and J 0 bases, leaving 24 bases between the germline ends. This CDR3 is built from 19 residues. Germline V CDR1 and CDR2: LNHDA, SQIVND (reference sequence). The CDR3 is CASSPRPGTSPSSYNEQFF. The CDR3 DNA follows: TGTGCCAGTAGCCCCCGCCCTGGGACTTCACCGAGCTCCTACAATGAGCAGTTCTTC.

This clonotype was recorded many times. The chain has TRBV15 and TRBJ1-5, with D unclear. Trimming took off 0 bases at V and 0 bases at J, with 9 bases between the two ends. CDR3 length: 16 amino acids. Germline V gene sequence: CDR1 LNHNV, CDR2 YYDKDF (reference sequence). The CDR3: CATSREPRYSNQPQHF. CDR3 sequence (DNA): TGTGCCACCAGCAGAGAGCCGCGATATAGCAATCAGCCCCAGCATTTT.

Ten or more counts support this clonotype. The chain recombines TRBV28 with TRBJ2-2; 7 bases are a match to TRBD2. The V segment lost 8 bases and the J segment 8 bases; nucleotides outside the gene matches: 14. Germline values: CDR1 MDHEN, CDR2 SYDVKM. The CDR3 is 15 amino acids. CDR3: CASGSGTKARGELFF. The CDR3 DNA follows: TGTGCCAGCGGATCCGGGACTAAAGCCCGGGGGGAGCTGTTTTTT.

In this sample, this clonotype turned up many times. The chain carries TRBV20-1 and TRBJ1-6; D perhaps matches TRBD1 (6 bases). CDR1 and CDR2 (germline): DFQATT, SNEGSKA (reference sequence). The CDR3 loop spans 13 amino acids. V was trimmed by 2 bases and J by 14 bases, leaving 16 bases between them. The CDR3 reads CSARTGSTVTLHF. In DNA form, the CDR3 reads TGCAGTGCTAGAACAGGGTCCACAGTGACCCTCCACTTT.